The TCR beta chain described here comes from a study of cytomegalovirus exposure and HLA in healthy donors. Study-level background: An earlier analysis identified 120 million or so unique TCR beta sequences in about 200 million T cells. From donors who were HLA-typed, an early data release held around 80 million unique TCRs.

General observations from the study: For TCR beta chains, V- and J-gene trimming was later linked to a missense DCLRE1C variant.

A remark on this clone: Its antigen is undetermined. The junction and the germline gene differ at one end; a read error may be behind it.

The PCR made use of 60 Vbeta and 13 Jbeta primers. Some clones are missing from TCRdb's copy, which holds only in-frame ones; the method was immunoSEQ multiplex PCR. This sample has fewer than 180,000 clones, with roughly 77% found just once. The CDR3 is 14 amino acids. Germline loops: CDR1 SEHNR, CDR2 FQNEAQ (reference sequence). This TCR came from a human donor in good health. This rearrangement joins TRBV7-9 to TRBJ2-7, with a possible D match to TRBD2 (5 bases). Sequencing input: PBMCs. Written as DNA, the CDR3 is TGTTCCAGCAGCTTAGAGAGGAGGACCTACGAGCAGTACTTC. Protein: CSSSLERRTYEQYF.